This T cell receptor (beta chain) emerged from a study of cytomegalovirus exposure and HLA in healthy donors (dated by TCRdb to 2016 to 2017). Broadly, across the study: A later analysis indicated that the 120 validation repertoires were generated on the platform also employed for the 700 or so repertoires of the first cohort. The study was designed to test whether signatures of past pathogen exposure could be identified by cataloging public T cell receptors. In addition to the first cohort of approximately 670 subjects, a separate validation cohort of 120 different subjects was used. To predict cytomegalovirus infection status, the study combined high-throughput TCR immunosequencing, statistical association of individual TCRs with disease status, and machine learning. Findings and caveats that apply to the study as a whole: In the study, some 180 TCR beta chains were listed as associated with cytomegalovirus. In a later analysis, TCRs clustered in the first cohort were found to also tend to co-occur in the 110 or so validation repertoires, with 85% to 95% of cluster scores above 0. Most TCR sequences were seen in very few donors, while some public TCRs were found in many individuals. The authors suggested that the approach could potentially be generalized to other disease states and immunological phenotypes. A few of the identified cytomegalovirus-associated TCR beta chains were confirmed in vitro to be specific for cytomegalovirus antigens. The validation cohort had no HLA typing available for a later analysis, so co-occurrence within that cohort was assessed over all 120 or so repertoires. The classifier was reported to diagnose cytomegalovirus status with high specificity and sensitivity in both the original cohort and the validation cohort.

A remark on this clone: The clone's antigen remains unknown. Base quality data are lacking; no much larger clone is found one base away.

The library came from the immunoSEQ multiplex PCR assay. Regarding the original processing steps: A statistical classification framework was built to diagnose cytomegalovirus status from the catalog of TCR beta chain sequences. This immuneACCESS table, as held by TCRdb, lists in-frame sequences with V and J called but not all clones. Of the missing ones, under half trace to an unresolved V gene in checked studies; the others have no known cause. That table gives V, J and clone size, and the DNA gave D and trimming. This sample lists about 130,000 clones; roughly 87% were detected once. Of the sample, about 9.9% falls within the top ten clones. For this chain, trimming is 6 bases at the V end and 8 bases at the J end, and the number of junction bases without a gene match is 5. Measured from the cysteine to the phenylalanine, the CDR3 is 13 residues long. The entry retains the CDR3 DNA only, 39 bases that are in frame from base 1. Sequences SGDLS (CDR1) and YYNGEE (CDR2) are obtained from the germline V gene.

Donors formed part of the validation cohort, which comprised 120 subjects and was distinct from the first cohort of under 850 subjects. This clonotype originated in a woman in her late teens or twenties in good health and CMV-seropositive. The chain uses TRBV9 and TRBJ2-1, and TRBD1 aligns with 10 junction nucleotides. Specimen: PBMCs. The sequence in DNA is TGTGCCAGCATGACAGGGGGCAGCGATGAGCAGTTCTTC. It encodes CASMTGGSDEQFF.